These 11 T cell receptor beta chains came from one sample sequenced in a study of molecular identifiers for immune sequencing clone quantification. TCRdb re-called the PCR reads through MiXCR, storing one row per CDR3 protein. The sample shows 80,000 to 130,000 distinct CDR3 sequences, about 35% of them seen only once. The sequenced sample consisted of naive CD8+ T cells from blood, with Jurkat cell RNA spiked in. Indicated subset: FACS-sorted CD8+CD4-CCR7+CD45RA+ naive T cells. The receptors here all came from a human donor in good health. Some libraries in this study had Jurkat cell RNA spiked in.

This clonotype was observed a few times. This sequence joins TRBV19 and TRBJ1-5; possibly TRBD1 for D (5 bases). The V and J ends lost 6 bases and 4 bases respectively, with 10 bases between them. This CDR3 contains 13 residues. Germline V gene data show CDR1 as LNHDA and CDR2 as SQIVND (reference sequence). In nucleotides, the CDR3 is TGTGCCAGTAGCCAGACAGCGAATCAGCCCCAGCATTTT. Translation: CASSQTANQPQHF.

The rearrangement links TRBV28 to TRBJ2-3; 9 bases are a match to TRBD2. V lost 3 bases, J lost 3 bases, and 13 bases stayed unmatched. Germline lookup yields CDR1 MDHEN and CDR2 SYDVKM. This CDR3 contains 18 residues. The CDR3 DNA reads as TGTGCCAGCAGTTTCGGGCGGGAGGGCCATGATTGGACAGATACGCAGTATTTT. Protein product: CASSFGREGHDWTDTQYF.

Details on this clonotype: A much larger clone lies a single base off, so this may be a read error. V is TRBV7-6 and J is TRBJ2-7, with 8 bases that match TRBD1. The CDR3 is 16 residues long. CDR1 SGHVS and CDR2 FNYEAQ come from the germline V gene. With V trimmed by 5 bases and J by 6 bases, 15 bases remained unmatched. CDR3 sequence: CASSPLPDRAMGEQYF. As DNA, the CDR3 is TGTGCCAGCAGCCCCCTCCCGGACAGGGCTATGGGCGAGCAGTACTTC.

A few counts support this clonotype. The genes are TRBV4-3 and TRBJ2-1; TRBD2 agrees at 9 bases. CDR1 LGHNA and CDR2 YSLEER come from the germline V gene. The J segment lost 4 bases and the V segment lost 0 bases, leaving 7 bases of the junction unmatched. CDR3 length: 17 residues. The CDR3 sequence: CASSQESASGIYNEQFF. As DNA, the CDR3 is TGCGCCAGCAGCCAAGAATCGGCTAGCGGGATATACAATGAGCAGTTCTTC.

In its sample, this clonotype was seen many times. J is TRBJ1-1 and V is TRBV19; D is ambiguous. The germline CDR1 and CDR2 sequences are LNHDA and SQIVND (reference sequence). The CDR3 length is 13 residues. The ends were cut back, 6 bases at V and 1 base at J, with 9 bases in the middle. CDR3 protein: CASSVWPNTEAFF. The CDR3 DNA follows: TGTGCCAGTAGCGTGTGGCCGAACACTGAAGCTTTCTTT.

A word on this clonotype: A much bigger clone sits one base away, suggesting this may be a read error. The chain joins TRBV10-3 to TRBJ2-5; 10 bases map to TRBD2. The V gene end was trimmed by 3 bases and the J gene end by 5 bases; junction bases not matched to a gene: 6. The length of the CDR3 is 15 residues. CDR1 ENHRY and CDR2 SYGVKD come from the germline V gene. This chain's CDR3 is CAISDSLAGGETQYF. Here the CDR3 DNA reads TGTGCCATCAGTGACTCGTTAGCGGGAGGTGAGACCCAGTACTTC.

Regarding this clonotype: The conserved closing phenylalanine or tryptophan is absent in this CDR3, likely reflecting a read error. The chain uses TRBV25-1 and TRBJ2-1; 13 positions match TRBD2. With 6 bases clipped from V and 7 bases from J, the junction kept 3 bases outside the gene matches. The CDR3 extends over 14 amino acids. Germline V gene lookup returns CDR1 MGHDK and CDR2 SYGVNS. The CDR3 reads CASRLTSGRNEQFL. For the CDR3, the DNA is TGTGCCAGCAGGTTGACTAGCGGGAGGAATGAGCAGTTCCTC.

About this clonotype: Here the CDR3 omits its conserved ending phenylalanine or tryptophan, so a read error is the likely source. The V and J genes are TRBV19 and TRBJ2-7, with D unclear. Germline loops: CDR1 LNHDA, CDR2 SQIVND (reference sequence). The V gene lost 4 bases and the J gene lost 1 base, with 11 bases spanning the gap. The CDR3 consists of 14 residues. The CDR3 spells CASSTSGSSYEQYL. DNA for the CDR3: TGTGCCAGTAGTACTTCCGGGTCTTCCTACGAGCAGTACCTC.

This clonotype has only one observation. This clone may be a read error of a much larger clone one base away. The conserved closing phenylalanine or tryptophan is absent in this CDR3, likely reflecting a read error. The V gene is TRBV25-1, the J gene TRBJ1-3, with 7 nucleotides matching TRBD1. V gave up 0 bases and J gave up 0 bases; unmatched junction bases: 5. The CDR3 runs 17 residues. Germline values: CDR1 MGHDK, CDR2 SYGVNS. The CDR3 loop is CASSEYQGVSSGNTIYL. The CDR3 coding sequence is TGTGCCAGCAGTGAATATCAGGGGGTTAGCTCTGGAAACACCATATATTTA.

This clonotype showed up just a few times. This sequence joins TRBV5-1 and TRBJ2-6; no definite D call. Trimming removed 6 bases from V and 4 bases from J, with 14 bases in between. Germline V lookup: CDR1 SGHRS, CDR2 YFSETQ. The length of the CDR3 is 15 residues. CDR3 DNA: TGCGCCAGCACCTGGGTACCTGAGGGGGCCAACGTCCTGACTTTC. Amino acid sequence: CASTWVPEGANVLTF.

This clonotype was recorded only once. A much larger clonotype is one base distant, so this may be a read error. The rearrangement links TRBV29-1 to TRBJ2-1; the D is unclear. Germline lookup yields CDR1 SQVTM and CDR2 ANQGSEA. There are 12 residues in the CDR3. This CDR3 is CGVFVFHNEQFF. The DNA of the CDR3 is TGCGGCGTTTTTGTGTTTCACAATGAGCAGTTCTTC.